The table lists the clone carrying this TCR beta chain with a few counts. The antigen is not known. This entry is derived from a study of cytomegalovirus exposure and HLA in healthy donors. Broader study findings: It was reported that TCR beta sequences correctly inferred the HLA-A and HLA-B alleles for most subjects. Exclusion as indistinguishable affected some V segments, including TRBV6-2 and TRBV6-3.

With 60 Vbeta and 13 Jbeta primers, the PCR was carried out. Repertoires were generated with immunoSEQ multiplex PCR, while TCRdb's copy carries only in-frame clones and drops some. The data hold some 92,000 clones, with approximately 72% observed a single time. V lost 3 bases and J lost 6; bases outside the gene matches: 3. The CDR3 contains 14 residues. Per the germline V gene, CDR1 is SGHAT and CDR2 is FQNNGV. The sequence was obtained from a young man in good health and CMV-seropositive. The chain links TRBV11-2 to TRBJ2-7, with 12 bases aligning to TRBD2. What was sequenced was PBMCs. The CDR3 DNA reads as TGTGCCAGCAGCTTCCTAGCGGGGGGGCGCGAGCAGTACTTC. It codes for CASSFLAGGREQYF.